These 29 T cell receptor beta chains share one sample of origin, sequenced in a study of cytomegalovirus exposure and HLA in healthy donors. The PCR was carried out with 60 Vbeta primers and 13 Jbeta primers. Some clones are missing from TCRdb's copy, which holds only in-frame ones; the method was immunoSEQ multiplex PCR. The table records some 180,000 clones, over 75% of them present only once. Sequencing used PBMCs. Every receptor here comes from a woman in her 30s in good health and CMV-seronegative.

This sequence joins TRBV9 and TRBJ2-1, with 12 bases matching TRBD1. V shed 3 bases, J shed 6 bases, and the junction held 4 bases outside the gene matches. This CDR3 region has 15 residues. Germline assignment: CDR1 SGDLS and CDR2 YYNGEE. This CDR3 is CASSAGTGGPNEQFF. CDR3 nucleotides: TGTGCCAGCAGCGCCGGGACAGGGGGCCCCAATGAGCAGTTCTTC.

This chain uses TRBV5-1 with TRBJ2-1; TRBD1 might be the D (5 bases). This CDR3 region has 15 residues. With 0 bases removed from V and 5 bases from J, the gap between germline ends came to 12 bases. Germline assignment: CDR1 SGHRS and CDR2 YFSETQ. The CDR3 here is CASSLDPGHNNEQFF. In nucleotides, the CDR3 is TGCGCCAGCAGCTTGGACCCCGGACATAACAATGAGCAGTTCTTC.

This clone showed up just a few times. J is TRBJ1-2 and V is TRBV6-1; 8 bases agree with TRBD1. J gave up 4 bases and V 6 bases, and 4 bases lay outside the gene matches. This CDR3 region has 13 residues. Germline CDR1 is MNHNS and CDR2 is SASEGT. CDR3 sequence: CASRETGVYGYTF. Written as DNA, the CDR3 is TGTGCCAGCAGGGAGACAGGGGTCTATGGCTACACCTTC.

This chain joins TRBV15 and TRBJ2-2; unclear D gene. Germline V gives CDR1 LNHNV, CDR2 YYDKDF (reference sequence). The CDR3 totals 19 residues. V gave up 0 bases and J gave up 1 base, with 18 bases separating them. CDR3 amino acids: CATSRDQVTGLRNTGELFF. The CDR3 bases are TGTGCCACCAGCAGAGATCAAGTTACGGGTTTACGGAACACCGGGGAGCTGTTTTTT.

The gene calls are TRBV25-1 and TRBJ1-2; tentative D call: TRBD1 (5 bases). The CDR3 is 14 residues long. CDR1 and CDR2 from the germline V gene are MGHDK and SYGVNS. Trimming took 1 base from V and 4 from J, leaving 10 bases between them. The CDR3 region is CASSELTASYGYTF. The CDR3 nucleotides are TGTGCCAGCAGTGAATTGACAGCAAGCTATGGCTACACCTTC.

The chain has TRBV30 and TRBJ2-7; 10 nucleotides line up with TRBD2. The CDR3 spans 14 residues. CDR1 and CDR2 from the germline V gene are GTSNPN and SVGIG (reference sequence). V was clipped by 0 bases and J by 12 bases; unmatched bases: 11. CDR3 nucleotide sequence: TGTGCCTGGAGTGTAGTAGCGGGGGGCCCCCGGCGGTACTTC. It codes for CAWSVVAGGPRRYF.

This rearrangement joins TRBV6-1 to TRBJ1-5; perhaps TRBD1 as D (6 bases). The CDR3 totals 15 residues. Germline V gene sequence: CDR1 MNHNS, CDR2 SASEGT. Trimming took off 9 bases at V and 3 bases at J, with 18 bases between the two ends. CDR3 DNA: TGTGCCAGTACCCTTGAGGGGGTTATCAATCAGCCCCAGCATTTT. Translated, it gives CASTLEGVINQPQHF.

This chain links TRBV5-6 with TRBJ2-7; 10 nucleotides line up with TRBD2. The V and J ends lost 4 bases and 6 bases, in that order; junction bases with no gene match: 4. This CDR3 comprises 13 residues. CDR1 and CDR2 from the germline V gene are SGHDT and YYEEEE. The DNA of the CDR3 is TGTGCCAGCAGCGGGGGACTAGCGTCCGAGCAGTACTTC. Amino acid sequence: CASSGGLASEQYF.

The CDR3 DNA reads as TGTGCCAGCAGCAAGGGGACTCGGGACAGGACCTACGAGCAGTACTTC. This translates into CASSKGTRDRTYEQYF. The chain recombines TRBV21-1 with TRBJ2-7; the table gives TRBD1 as D, unverified against the DNA. TRBV21-1 is a listed pseudogene. The CDR3 is made up of 16 amino acids.

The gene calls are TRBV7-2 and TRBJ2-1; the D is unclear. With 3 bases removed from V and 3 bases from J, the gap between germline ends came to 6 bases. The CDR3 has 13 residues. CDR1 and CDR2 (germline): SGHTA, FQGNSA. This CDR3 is CASSLTLYNEQFF. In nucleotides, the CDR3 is TGTGCCAGCAGCTTGACACTCTACAATGAGCAGTTCTTC.

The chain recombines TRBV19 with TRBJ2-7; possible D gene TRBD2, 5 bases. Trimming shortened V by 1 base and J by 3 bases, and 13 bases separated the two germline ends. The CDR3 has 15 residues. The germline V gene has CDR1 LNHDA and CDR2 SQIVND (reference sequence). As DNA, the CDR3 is TGTGCCAGTAGTATAGTCGGGGTGACCAACTACGAGCAGTACTTC. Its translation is CASSIVGVTNYEQYF.

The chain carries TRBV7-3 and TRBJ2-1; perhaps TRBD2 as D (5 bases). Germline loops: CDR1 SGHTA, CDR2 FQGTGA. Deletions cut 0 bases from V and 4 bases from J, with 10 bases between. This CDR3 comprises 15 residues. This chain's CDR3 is CASSLTGDSYNEQFF. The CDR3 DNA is TGTGCCAGCAGCTTAACCGGGGATTCGTACAATGAGCAGTTCTTC. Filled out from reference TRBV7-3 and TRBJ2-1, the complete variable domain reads GAGVSQTPSNKVTEKGKYVELRCDPISGHTALYWYRQSLGQGPEFLIYFQGTGAADDSGLPNDRFFAVRPEGSVSTLKIQRTERGDSAVYLCASSLTGDSYNEQFFGPGTRLTVL.

CDR3 coding DNA: TGCGCCAGCAGCCCGACAGGGGGTAGGTCCTACGAGCAGTACTTC. It specifies CASSPTGGRSYEQYF. The chain is built from TRBV5-1 and TRBJ2-7, with 9 bases that match TRBD1. The CDR3 contains 15 residues. V dropped 4 bases and J dropped 1; count of bases not matched to a gene: 6. Germline V gene data show CDR1 as SGHRS and CDR2 as YFSETQ.

CDR3: CASSGFDSPLHF. The DNA for the CDR3 is TGCGCCAGCTCAGGGTTTGATTCACCCCTCCACTTT. The J gene is TRBJ1-6, the V gene TRBV5-1; tentative D call: TRBD1 (5 bases). CDR3 length: 12 amino acids. V lost 7 bases to trimming and J lost 8 bases, with 10 bases between them. CDR1 is SGHRS and CDR2 is YFSETQ in the germline V gene.

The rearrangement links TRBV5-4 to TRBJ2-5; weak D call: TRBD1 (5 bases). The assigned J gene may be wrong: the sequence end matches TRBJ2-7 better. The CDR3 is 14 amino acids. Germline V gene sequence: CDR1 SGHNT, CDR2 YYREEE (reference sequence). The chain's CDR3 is CASGGPDTAYEQYF. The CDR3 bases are TGTGCCAGCGGTGGGCCGGACACGGCCTACGAGCAGTACTTC.

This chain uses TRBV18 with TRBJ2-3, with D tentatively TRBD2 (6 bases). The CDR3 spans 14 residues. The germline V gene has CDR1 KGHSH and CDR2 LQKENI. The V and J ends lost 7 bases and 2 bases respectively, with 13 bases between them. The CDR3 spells CASWRDLNTDTQYF. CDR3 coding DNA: TGTGCCAGCTGGAGGGACTTAAACACAGATACGCAGTATTTT.

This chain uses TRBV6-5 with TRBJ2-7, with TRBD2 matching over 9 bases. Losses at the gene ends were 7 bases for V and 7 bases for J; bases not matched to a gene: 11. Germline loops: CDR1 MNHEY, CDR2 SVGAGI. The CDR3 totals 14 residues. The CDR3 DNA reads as TGTGCCAGCACTCCCACCGGGACTAGCTATGAGCAGTACTTC. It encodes CASTPTGTSYEQYF.

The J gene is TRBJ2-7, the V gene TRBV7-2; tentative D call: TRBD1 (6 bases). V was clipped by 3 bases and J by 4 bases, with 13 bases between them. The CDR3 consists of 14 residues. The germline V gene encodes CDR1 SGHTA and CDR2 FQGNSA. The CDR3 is CASSFYGQSYEQYF. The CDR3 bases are TGTGCCAGCAGCTTCTACGGACAGTCATACGAGCAGTACTTC. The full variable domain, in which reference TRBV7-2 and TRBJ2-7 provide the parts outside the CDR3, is GAGVSQSPSNKVTEKGKDVELRCDPISGHTALYWYRQSLGQGLEFLIYFQGNSAPDKSGLPSDRFSAERTGGSVSTLTIQRTQQEDSAVYLCASSFYGQSYEQYFGPGTRLTVT.

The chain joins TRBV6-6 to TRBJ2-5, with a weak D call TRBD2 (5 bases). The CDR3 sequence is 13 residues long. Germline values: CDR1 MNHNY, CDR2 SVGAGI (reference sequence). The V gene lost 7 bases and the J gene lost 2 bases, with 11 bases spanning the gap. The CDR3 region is CASTQADQETQYF. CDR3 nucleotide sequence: TGTGCCAGCACTCAAGCGGATCAAGAGACCCAGTACTTC.

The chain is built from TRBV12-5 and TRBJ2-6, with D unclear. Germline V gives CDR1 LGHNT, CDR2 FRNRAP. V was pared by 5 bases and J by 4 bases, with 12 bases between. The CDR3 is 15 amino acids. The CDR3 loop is CASGTPDTGANVLTF. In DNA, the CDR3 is TGTGCTAGTGGTACCCCAGACACGGGGGCCAACGTCCTGACTTTC. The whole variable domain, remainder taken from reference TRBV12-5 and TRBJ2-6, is DARVTQTPRHKVTEMGQEVTMRCQPILGHNTVFWYRQTMMQGLELLAYFRNRAPLDDSGMPKDRFSAEMPDATLATLKIQPSEPRDSAVYFCASGTPDTGANVLTFGAGSRLTVL.

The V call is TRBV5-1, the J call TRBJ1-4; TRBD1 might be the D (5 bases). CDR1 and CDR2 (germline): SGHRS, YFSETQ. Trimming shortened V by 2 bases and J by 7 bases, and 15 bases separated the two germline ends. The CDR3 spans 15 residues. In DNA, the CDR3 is TGCGCCAGCAGCTTCGGGAGGGGCTCGGGTGAAAAACTGTTTTTT. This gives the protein CASSFGRGSGEKLFF.

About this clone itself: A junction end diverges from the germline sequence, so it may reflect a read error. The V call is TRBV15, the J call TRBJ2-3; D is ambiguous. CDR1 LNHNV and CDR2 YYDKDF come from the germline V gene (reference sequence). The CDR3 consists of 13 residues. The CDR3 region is CATSGDPSDTQYF. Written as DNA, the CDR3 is TGTGCCACCAGCGGAGACCCGTCCGATACGCAGTATTTT.

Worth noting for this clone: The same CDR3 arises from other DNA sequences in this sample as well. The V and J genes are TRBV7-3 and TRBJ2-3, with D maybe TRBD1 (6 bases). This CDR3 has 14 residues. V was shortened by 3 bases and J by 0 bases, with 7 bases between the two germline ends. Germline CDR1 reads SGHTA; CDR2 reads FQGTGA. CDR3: CASSLDSSTDTQYF. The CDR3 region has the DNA TGTGCCAGCAGCTTGGACAGTAGCACAGATACGCAGTATTTT.

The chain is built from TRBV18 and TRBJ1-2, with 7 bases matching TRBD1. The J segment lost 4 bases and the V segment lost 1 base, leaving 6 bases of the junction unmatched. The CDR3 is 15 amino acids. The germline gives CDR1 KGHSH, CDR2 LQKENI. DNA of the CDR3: TGTGCCAGCTCACCACAGGGGGCGAGAAGCTATGGCTACACCTTC. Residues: CASSPQGARSYGYTF.

DNA of the CDR3: TGTGCCAGCAGCCAAGAACCACAGAAGAACACTGAAGCTTTCTTT. Protein sequence: CASSQEPQKNTEAFF. V usage is TRBV4-2 and J usage is TRBJ1-1; D unclear. Germline loops: CDR1 LGHNA, CDR2 YNFKEQ. V lost 0 bases to trimming and J lost 1 base, with 9 bases between them. This CDR3 has 15 amino acids.

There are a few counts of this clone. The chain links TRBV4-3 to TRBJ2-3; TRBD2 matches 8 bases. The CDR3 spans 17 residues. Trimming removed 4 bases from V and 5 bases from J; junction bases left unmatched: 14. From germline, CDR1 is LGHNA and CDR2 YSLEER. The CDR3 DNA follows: TGCGCCAGCAGCCCTTACGGGACTAGACCCACCGGAGATACGCAGTATTTT. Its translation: CASSPYGTRPTGDTQYF.

CDR3 loop: CASSAVGAQETQYF. The CDR3 bases are TGTGCCAGCAGCGCGGTTGGGGCCCAAGAGACCCAGTACTTC. The rearrangement uses TRBV6-1 and TRBJ2-5, with a tentative D call TRBD1 (5 bases). The CDR3 is 14 residues long. The germline V and J ends were trimmed by 6 bases and 1 base, with 12 bases remaining between them. The germline V gene encodes CDR1 MNHNS and CDR2 SASEGT.

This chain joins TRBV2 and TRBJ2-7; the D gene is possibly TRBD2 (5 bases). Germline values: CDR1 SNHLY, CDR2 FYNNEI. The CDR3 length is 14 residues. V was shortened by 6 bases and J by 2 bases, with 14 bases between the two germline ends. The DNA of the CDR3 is TGTGCCAGCAGCCCCGGAGGCACAGCCTACGAGCAGTACTTC. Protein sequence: CASSPGGTAYEQYF.

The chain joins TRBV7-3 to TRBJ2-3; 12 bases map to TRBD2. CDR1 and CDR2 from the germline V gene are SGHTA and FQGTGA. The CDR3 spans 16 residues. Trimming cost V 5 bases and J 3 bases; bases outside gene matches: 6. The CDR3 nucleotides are TGTGCCAGCAGCACGGGACTAGCGGGTACTACAGATACGCAGTATTTT. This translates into CASSTGLAGTTDTQYF.